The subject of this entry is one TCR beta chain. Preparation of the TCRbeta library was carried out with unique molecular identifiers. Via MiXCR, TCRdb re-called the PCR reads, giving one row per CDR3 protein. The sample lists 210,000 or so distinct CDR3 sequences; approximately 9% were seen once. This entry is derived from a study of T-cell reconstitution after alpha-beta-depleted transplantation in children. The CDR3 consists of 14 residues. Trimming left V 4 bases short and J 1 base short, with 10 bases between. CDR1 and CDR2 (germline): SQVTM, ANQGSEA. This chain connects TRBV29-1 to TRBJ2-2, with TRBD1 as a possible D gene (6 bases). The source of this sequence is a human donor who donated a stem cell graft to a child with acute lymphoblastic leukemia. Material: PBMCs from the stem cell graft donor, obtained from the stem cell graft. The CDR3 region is CSVVRGMNTGELFF. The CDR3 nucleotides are TGCAGCGTTGTGAGGGGGATGAACACCGGGGAGCTGTTTTTT.